This T cell receptor beta chain was sequenced for a study of Tregs in tolerant kidney transplant recipients. Concerning this clone itself: What it binds is not known.

The assay was immunoSEQ multiplex PCR, and TCRdb's table has in-frame clones only and misses some. The listing records 30,000 to 35,000 clones. Study-level points and caveats: The small number of patients limits these findings pending further validation. Tolerant patients' donor-specific Tregs expanded beyond overall Tregs, suggesting antigen-driven growth. Tregs expanded with activated donor B cells seemed most donor-specific.

This receptor was obtained from a human donor who received a combined kidney and bone marrow transplant. This sample comprised CD8+ T cells from blood, obtained before the transplant.

This chain's CDR3 is CASSYQTGFVTEAFF. The part of the CDR3 DNA that was read is TGTGCCAGCAGCTACCAAACAGGGTTTGTCACTGAA. This rearrangement joins TRBV7-8 to TRBJ1-1; D possibly corresponds to TRBD1 (6 bases). Read sequence stops 3 residues before the CDR3 end, and the germline J gene provides the missing end. Germline loops: CDR1 SGHVS, CDR2 FQNEAQ. The CDR3 contains 15 residues. The V end lost 4 bases, the J end lost 4 bases, and 16 bases lay between the germline ends.